The following is a T cell receptor (beta chain) sequence with its context. This specimen belongs to a study of blood T cell repertoires in COVID-19. Study summary: Researchers got acute and convalescent COVID-19 samples from the United States, Italy and Spain. In each case, the material was cDNA or gDNA derived from T cells, B-cell-depleted T cells, or PBMCs.

In the authors' workflow: Scientists estimated how many nucleated cells there were by amplifying reference gene primers. Clones were sequenced by immunoSEQ multiplex PCR, and TCRdb holds only the in-frame ones, with some missing. V, J and clone size are those of that table, while D and trimming were read from the DNA. The data show a few hundred thousand clones, around 83% seen once. The germline V and J ends were trimmed by 2 bases and 1 base, with 8 bases remaining between them. CDR1 is LGHNA and CDR2 is YNFKEQ in the germline V gene. This CDR3 is 14 amino acids long. The sequence was obtained from a man between 18 and 35 years old with active or convalescent COVID-19. The chain joins TRBV4-2 to TRBJ1-1; D remains ambiguous. Sequences were obtained from peripheral blood. The CDR3 is CASSQPAGNTEAFF. CDR3 nucleotide sequence: TGTGCCAGCAGCCAACCCGCCGGGAACACTGAAGCTTTCTTT.